This TCR beta chain was profiled in a study of cytomegalovirus exposure and HLA in healthy donors. PCR employed 60 Vbeta and 13 Jbeta primers. Assay used: immunoSEQ multiplex PCR; TCRdb lists only in-frame clones, some missing. The repertoire includes approximately 180,000 clones, 77% of them detected once, and roughly 1.4% sits in the top ten. V gave up 3 bases and J gave up 4 bases; unmatched junction bases: 11. Per the germline V gene, CDR1 is SGHAT and CDR2 is FQNNGV. This CDR3 is built from 17 residues. Whole-study results and caveats: Most TCRs appeared rarely, but some public TCRs recurred in many donors. Associated with HLA alleles at 0.05 false discovery rate in a later analysis were over 15,000 TCR beta sequences.

In regard to this clone: As yet, its antigen is unknown.

The TCR comes from a woman aged 25 to 45 in good health and CMV-seropositive. Sequenced material: PBMCs. This chain uses TRBV11-2 with TRBJ1-4; 7 bases fit TRBD1. CDR3 residues: CASSFSYSGQLNEKLFF. CDR3 sequence (DNA): TGTGCCAGCAGCTTTTCTTACTCGGGACAGCTTAATGAAAAACTGTTTTTT.